This entry features one T cell receptor beta chain sequence. The authors amplified TCR beta CDR3 regions from RNA transcripts. Scientists carried out first-round RT-PCR using HTBI primers and then a second-round multiplex PCR. TCRdb redid the calling of the multiplex PCR reads with MiXCR, one entry per CDR3 protein. The table includes about 400,000 distinct CDR3 sequences, about 16% detected once. This sample was included in a study of Graves' ophthalmopathy and Graves' hyperthyroidism. This CDR3 comprises 13 residues. CDR1 is SGHRS, CDR2 YFSETQ, per germline. V was pared by 0 bases and J by 5 bases, with 8 bases between.

The chain joins TRBV5-1 to TRBJ1-2; D remains ambiguous. The receptor's source is a woman between 18 and 29 years old with Graves' ophthalmopathy. Input material: peripheral blood. The CDR3 DNA reads as TGCGCCAGCAGCTTGGAGCAGGAATATGGCTACACCTTC. Its translation is CASSLEQEYGYTF.